This paragraph covers one TCR beta chain sequence. The patients sequenced had a carbamazepine-induced Stevens-Johnson syndrome or toxic epidermal necrolysis reaction. This record comes from a study of T cells in severe cutaneous drug reactions. Germline V CDR1 and CDR2: SGHRS, YFSETQ. The CDR3 is 15 residues long. Libraries were made by iRepertoire multiplex PCR with TCR subtype-specific primers for bulk and single-cell sequencing. TCRdb reprocessed the multiplex PCR reads and stores each CDR3 protein as one record, lacking DNA. The sample includes around 20,000 distinct CDR3 sequences. The material sequenced was PBMCs. The V call is TRBV5-1, the J call TRBJ2-1; TCRdb reports TRBD2, a call that lacks DNA to check it against. The receptor comes from a human donor with toxic epidermal necrolysis, a severe cutaneous drug reaction. The CDR3 reads CASSFASVEGNEQFF.